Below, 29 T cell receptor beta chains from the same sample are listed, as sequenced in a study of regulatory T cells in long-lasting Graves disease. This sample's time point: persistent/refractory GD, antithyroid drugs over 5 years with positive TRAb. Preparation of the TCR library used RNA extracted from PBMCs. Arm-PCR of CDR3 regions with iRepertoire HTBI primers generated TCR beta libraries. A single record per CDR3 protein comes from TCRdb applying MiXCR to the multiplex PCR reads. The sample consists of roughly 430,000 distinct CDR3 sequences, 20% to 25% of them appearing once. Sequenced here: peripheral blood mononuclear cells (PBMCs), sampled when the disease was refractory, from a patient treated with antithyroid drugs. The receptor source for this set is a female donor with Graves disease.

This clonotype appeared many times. This chain's CDR3 is CASTLDSRHTEAFF. DNA for the CDR3: TGTGCCAGCACCCTGGACTCCAGACACACTGAAGCTTTCTTT. The chain joins TRBV27 to TRBJ1-1; D gene ambiguous. The V end was cut by 7 bases, the J end by 3 bases, with 15 bases between. CDR3 size: 14 residues. CDR1 is MNHEY and CDR2 is SMNVEV in the germline V gene (reference sequence).

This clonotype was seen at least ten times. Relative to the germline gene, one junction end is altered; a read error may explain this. The CDR3 loop reads CASSLVGRGYEQYF. CDR3 bases: TGTGCCAGCAGCTTAGTAGGGAGGGGCTACGAGCAGTACTTC. This chain joins TRBV12-3 or TRBV12-4 and TRBJ2-7; 7 positions match TRBD2. The CDR3 runs to 14 residues.

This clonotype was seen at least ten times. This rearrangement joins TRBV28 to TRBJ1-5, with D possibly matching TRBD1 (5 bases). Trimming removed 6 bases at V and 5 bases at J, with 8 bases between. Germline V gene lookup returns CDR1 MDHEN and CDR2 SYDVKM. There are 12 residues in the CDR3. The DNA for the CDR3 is TGTGCCAGCAGCGACAGATATCAGCCCCAGCATTTT. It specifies CASSDRYQPQHF.

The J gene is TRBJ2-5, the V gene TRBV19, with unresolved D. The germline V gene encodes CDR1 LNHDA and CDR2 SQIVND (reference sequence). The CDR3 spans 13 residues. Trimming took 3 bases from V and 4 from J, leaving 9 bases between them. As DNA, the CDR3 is TGTGCCAGTAGTATGGTAGGGCGAGAGACCCAGTACTTC. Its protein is CASSMVGRETQYF. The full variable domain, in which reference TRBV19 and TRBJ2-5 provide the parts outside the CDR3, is DGGITQSPKYLFRKEGQNVTLSCEQNLNHDAMYWYRQDPGQGLRLIYYSQIVNDFQKGDIAEGYSVSREKKESFPLTVTSAQKNPTAFYLCASSMVGRETQYFGPGTRLLVL.

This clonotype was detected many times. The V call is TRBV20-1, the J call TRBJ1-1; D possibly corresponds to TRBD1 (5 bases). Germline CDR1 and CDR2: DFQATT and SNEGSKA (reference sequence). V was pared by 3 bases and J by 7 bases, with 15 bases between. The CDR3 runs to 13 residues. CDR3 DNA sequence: TGCAGTGCTAGGGGGGGGACGATCGGTGAAGCTTTCTTT. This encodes CSARGGTIGEAFF.

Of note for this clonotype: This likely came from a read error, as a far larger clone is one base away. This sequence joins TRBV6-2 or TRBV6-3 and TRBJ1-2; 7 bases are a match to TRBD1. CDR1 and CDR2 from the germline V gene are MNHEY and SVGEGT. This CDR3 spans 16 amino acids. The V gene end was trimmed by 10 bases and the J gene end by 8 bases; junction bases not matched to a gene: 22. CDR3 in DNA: TGTGCCATCAGGACTCAACGACAGGGCACTGTCGGAGGCTACACCTTC. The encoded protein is CAIRTQRQGTVGGYTF.

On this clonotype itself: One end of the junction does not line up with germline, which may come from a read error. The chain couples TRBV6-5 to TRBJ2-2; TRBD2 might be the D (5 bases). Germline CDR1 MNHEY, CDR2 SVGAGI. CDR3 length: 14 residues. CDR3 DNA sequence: TGTGCCAGCATTTACGAGGGCGGGACCGGGGAGCTGTTTTTT. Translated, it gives CASIYEGGTGELFF.

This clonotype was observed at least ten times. CDR3 sequence reads: CASIPPEYRNYGYTF. CDR3 nucleotide sequence: TGTGCCAGCATCCCTCCCGAGTACCGAAACTATGGCTACACCTTC. V and J are TRBV6-1 and TRBJ1-2, with D hard to call. The CDR3 sequence is 15 residues long. V was clipped by 7 bases and J by 2 bases, with 17 bases between them. Looked up from germline, CDR1 is MNHNS and CDR2 is SASEGT.

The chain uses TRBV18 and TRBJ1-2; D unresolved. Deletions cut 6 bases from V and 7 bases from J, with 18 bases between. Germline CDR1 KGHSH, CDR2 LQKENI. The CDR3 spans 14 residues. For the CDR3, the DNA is TGTGCCAGCTCCCTGGATGGGCTTGATGCTGGCTACACCTTC. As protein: CASSLDGLDAGYTF.

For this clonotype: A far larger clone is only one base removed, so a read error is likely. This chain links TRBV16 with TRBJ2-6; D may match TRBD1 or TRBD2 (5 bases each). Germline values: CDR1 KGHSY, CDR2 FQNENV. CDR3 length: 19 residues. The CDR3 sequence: CASSLRNPQGSAGASVLTF. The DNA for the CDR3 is TGTGCCAGCAGCCTCCGCAACCCTCAGGGTAGCGCTGGGGCCAGCGTCCTGACTTTC. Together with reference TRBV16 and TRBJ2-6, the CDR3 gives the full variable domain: GEEVAQTPKHLVRGEGQKAKLYCAPIKGHSYVFWYQQVLKNEFKFLISFQNENVFDETGMPKERFSAKCLPNSPCSLEIQATKLEDSAVYFCASSLRNPQGSAGASVLTFGAGSRLTVL.

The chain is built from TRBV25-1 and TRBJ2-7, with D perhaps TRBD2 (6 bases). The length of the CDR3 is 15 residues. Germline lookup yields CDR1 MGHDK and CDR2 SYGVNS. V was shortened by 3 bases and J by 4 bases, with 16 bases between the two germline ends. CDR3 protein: CASSDVSSGLYEQYF. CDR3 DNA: TGTGCCAGCAGTGACGTGAGTAGCGGACTATACGAGCAGTACTTC.

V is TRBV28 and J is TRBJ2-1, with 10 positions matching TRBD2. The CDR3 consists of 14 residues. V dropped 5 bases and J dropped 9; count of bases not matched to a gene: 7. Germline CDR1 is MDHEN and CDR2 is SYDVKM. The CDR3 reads CASSRLAGVSEQFF. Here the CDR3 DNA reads TGTGCCAGCAGTCGTCTAGCGGGAGTATCTGAGCAGTTCTTC.

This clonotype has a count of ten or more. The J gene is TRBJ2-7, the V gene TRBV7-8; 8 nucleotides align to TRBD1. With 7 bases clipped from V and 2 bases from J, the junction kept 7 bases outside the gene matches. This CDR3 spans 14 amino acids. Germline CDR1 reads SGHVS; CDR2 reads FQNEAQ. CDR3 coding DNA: TGTGCCAGCACCACCCGGGACAGGCCCTACGAGCAGTACTTC. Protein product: CASTTRDRPYEQYF.

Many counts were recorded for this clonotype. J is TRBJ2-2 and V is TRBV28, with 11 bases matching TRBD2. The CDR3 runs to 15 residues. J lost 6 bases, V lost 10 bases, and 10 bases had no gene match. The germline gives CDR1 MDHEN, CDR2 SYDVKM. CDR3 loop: CATLAGGQIAGELFF. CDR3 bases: TGTGCCACCTTAGCGGGAGGGCAAATAGCCGGGGAGCTGTTTTTT.

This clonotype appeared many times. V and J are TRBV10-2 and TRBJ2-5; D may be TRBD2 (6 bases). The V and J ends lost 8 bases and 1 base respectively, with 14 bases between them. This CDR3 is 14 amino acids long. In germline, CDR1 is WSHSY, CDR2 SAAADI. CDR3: CASEGTFPQETQYF. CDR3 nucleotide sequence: TGCGCCAGCGAAGGGACTTTCCCCCAAGAGACCCAGTACTTC.

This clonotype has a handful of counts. CDR3 loop: CASSLRPPNEQFF. The DNA for the CDR3 is TGTGCCAGCAGCTTACGACCGCCGAATGAGCAGTTCTTC. The chain is built from TRBV7-9 and TRBJ2-1; unclear D gene. V gave up 2 bases and J gave up 7 bases, with 9 bases separating them. Germline values: CDR1 SEHNR, CDR2 FQNEAQ (reference sequence). The CDR3 spans 13 residues.

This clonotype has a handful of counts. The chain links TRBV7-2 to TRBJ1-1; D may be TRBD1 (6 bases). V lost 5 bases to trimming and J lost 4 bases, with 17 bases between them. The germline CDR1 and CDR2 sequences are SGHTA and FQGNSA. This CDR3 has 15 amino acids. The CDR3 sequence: CASSRGGTGATEAFF. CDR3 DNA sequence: TGTGCCAGCAGCCGGGGCGGGACGGGGGCCACTGAAGCTTTCTTT.

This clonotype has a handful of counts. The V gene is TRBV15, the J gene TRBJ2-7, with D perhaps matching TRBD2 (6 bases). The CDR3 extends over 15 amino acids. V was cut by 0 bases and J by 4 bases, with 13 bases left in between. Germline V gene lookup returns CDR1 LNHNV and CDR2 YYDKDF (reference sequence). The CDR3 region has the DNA TGTGCCACCAGCAGAGATATGGCTAGCGCTTACGAGCAGTACTTC. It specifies CATSRDMASAYEQYF.

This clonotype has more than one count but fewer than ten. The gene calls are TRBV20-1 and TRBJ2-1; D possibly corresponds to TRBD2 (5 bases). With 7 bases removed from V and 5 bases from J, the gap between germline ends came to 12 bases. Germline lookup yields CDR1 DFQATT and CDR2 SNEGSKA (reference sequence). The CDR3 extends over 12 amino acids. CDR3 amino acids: CSGRAIHNEQFF. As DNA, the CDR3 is TGCAGTGGGCGGGCCATTCACAATGAGCAGTTCTTC.

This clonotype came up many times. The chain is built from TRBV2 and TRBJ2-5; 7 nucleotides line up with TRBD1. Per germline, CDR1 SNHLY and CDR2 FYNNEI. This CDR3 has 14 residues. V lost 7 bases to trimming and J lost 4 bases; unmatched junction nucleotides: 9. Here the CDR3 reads CASIGTERGETQYF. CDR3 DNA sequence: TGTGCCAGCATCGGGACAGAAAGAGGAGAGACCCAGTACTTC.

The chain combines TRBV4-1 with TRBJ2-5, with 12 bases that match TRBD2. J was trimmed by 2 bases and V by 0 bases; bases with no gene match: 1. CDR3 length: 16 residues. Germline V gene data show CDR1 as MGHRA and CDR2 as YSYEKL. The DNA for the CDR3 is TGCGCCAGCAGCCAAGACGGGACTAGCGGGCAAGAGACCCAGTACTTC. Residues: CASSQDGTSGQETQYF.

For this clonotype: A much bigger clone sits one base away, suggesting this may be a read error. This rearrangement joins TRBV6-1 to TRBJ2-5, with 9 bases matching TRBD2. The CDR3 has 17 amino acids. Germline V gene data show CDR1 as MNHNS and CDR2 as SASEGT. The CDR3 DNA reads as TGTGCCAGCAGGCCCACGCGCCTAGCGGGACGTAAAGAGACCCAGTGCTTC. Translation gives CASRPTRLAGRKETQCF.

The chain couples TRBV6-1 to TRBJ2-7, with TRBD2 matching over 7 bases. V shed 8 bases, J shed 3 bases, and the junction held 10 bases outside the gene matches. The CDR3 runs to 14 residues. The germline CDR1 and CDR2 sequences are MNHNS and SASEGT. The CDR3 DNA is TGTGCCAGCGCCCAAGGGGCTAGCGGCTACGAGCAGTACTTC. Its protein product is CASAQGASGYEQYF.

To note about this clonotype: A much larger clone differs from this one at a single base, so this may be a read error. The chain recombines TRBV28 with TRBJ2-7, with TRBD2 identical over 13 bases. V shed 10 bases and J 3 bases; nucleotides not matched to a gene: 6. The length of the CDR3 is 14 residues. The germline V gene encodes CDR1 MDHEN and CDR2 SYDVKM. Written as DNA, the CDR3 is TGTGCCAACATCGGACTAGCGGGAGACTACGAGCAGTACTTC. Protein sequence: CANIGLAGDYEQYF.

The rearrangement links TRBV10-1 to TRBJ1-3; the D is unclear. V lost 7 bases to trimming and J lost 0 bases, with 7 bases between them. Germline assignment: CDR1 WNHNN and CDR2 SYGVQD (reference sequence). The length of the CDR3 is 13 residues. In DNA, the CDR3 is TGCGCCAGCACGGCAGACTCTGGAAACACCATATATTTT. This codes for CASTADSGNTIYF.

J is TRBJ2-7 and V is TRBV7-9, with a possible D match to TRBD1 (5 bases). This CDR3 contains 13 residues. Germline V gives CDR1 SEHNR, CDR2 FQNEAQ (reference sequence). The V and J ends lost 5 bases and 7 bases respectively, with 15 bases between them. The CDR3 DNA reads TGTGCCAGCAGCCTTGGGGCGGAACTTGAGCAGTACTTC. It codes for CASSLGAELEQYF.

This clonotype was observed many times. DNA of the CDR3: TGTGCCAGCAGTCCCGAACCCCCCGGGGGGCCTGGCTACACCTTC. It codes for CASSPEPPGGPGYTF. The rearrangement links TRBV28 to TRBJ1-2; D perhaps matches TRBD1 (6 bases). The V end lost 5 bases, the J end lost 7 bases, and 20 bases lay between the germline ends. The CDR3 length is 15 residues. Germline CDR1 is MDHEN and CDR2 is SYDVKM.

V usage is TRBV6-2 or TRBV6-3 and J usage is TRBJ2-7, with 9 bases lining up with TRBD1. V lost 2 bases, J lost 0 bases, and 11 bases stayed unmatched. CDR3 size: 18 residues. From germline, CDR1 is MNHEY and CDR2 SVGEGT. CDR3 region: CASSYLAPGQGSSYEQYF. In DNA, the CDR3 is TGTGCCAGCAGTTACCTCGCACCGGGACAGGGAAGCTCCTACGAGCAGTACTTC.

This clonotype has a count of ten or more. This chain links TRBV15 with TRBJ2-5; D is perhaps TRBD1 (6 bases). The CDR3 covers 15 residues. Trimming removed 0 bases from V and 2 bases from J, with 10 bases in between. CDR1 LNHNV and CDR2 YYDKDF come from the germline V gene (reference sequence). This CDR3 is CATSRDLGQQETQYF. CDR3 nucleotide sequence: TGTGCCACCAGCAGAGATTTGGGACAACAAGAGACCCAGTACTTC.